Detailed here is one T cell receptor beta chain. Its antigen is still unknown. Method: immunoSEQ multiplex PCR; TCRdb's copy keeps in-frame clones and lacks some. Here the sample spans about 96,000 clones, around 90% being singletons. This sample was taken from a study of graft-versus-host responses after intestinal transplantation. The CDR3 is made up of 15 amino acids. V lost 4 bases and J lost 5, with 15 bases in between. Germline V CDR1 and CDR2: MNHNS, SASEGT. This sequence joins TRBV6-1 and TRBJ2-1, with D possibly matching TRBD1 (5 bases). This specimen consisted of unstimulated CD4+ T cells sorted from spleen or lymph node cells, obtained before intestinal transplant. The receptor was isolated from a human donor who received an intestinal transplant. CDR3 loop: CASSGQPTLDNEQFF. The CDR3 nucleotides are TGTGCCAGCAGTGGACAGCCGACTTTGGACAATGAGCAGTTCTTC.